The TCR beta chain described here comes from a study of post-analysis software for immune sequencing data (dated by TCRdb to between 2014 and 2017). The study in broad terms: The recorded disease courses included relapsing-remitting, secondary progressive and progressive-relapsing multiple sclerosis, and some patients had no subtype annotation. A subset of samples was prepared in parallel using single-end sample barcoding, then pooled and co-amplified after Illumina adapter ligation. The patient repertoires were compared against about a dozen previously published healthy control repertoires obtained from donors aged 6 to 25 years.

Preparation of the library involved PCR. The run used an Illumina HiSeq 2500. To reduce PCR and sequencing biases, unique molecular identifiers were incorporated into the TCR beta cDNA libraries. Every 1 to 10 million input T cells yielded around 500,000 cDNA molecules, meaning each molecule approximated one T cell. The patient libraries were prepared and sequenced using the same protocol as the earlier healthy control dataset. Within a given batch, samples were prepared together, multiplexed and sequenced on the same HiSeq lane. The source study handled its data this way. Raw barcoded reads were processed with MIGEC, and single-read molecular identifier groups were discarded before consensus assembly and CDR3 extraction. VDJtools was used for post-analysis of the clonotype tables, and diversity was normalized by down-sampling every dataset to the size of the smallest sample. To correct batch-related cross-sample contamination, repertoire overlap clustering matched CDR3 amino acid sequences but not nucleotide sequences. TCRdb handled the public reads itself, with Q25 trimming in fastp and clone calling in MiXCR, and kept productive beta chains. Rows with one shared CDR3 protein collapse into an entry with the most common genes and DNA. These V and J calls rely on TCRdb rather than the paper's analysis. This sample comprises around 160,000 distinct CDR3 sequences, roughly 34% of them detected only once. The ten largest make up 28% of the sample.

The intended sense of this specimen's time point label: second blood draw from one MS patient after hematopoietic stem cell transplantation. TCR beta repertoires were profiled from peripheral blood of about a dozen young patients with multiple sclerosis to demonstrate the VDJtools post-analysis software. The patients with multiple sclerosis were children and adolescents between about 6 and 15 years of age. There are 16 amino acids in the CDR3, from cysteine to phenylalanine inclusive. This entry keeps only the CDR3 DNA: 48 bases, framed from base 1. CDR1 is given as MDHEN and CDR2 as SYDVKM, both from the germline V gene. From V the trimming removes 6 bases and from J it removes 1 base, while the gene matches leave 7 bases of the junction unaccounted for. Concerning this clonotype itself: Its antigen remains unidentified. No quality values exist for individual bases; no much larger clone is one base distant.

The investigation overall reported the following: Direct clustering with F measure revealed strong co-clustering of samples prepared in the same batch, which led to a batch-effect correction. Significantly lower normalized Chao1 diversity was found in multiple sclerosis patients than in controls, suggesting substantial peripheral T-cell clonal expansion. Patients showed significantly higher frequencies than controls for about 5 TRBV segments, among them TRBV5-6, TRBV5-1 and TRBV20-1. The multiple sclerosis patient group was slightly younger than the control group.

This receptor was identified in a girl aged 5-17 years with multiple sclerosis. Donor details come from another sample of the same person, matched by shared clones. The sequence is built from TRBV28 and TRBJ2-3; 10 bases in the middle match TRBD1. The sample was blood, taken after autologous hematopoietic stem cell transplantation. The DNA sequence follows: TGTGCCAGCAGCCCAGACAGGGGGCCAGGCACAGATACGCAGTATTTT. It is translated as CASSPDRGPGTDTQYF.